These T cell receptor beta chains were read from a single sample in a study of blood T cell repertoires in COVID-19. Clones were read by immunoSEQ multiplex PCR, and TCRdb kept only the in-frame ones, dropping some. The table has about 170,000 clones, roughly 88% seen once. What was sequenced was peripheral blood. Receptor source: a woman of 80 years or more with active or convalescent COVID-19. CDR3s include the opening cysteine and the closing phenylalanine or tryptophan. The order of the fields is clone size, V gene, J gene, CDR3 protein. A clone size is listed for some rows: how often the clone was seen (once, few, many), or a class if it is expanded.

abundance: -; v_gene: TRBV6-5; j_gene: TRBJ2-7; CDR3aa: CASSYSTVGATYEQYF
abundance: -; v_gene: TRBV4-1; j_gene: TRBJ1-5; CDR3aa: CASSRTGGGETYQPQHF
abundance: -; v_gene: TRBV9; j_gene: TRBJ1-6; CDR3aa: CASHPGGPPDSPLHF
abundance: once; v_gene: TRBV9; j_gene: TRBJ1-4; CDR3aa: CASSATGFNEKLFF
abundance: -; v_gene: TRBV7-8; j_gene: TRBJ2-5; CDR3aa: CASRRGGGAAETQYF
abundance: once; v_gene: TRBV29-1; j_gene: TRBJ2-6; CDR3aa: CSVGTGGGSGANVLTF
abundance: -; v_gene: TRBV6-5; j_gene: TRBJ1-2; CDR3aa: CASSYRDTGGYTF
abundance: -; v_gene: TRBV19; j_gene: TRBJ2-1; CDR3aa: CASSTGLFSYNEQFF
abundance: -; v_gene: TRBV5-1; j_gene: TRBJ1-1; CDR3aa: CASSTGTYTEAFF
abundance: -; v_gene: TRBV5-1; j_gene: TRBJ1-2; CDR3aa: CASSWEWTGPTKGESDGYTF
abundance: -; v_gene: TRBV19; j_gene: TRBJ2-2; CDR3aa: CASQVSANTGELFF
abundance: few; v_gene: TRBV5-1; j_gene: TRBJ2-7; CDR3aa: CASSWGQGYEQYF
abundance: -; v_gene: TRBV11-2; j_gene: TRBJ1-2; CDR3aa: CASSPRTDNYGYTF
abundance: -; v_gene: TRBV5-1; j_gene: TRBJ2-7; CDR3aa: CASSLGLDPGYEQYF
abundance: -; v_gene: TRBV4-3; j_gene: TRBJ2-2; CDR3aa: CASSEQTREYTGELFF
abundance: -; v_gene: TRBV9; j_gene: TRBJ1-6; CDR3aa: CASSPPPGGVGNSPLHF
abundance: -; v_gene: TRBV5-1; j_gene: TRBJ1-3; CDR3aa: CASSAQGAQGNTIYF
abundance: -; v_gene: TRBV6-5; j_gene: TRBJ2-7; CDR3aa: CASSLTGTRGEQYF
abundance: -; v_gene: TRBV18; j_gene: TRBJ2-2; CDR3aa: CASSPSTGTYTGELFF
abundance: once; v_gene: TRBV27; j_gene: TRBJ1-2; CDR3aa: CASSLEGGARGYTF
abundance: few; v_gene: TRBV30; j_gene: TRBJ2-7; CDR3aa: CAWNGGTANYEQYF
abundance: -; v_gene: TRBV7-9; j_gene: TRBJ2-3; CDR3aa: CASSSNADTQYF